The T cell receptor (beta chain) under discussion was sequenced for a study of CD8+ T cells in alopecia areata. Findings of the study overall: Scalp sequencing also captures normal skin's resident alphabeta T cells.

Trimming took 5 bases from V and 4 from J, leaving 17 bases between them. The CDR3 has 15 amino acids. Looked up from germline, CDR1 is LNHNV and CDR2 is YYDKDF (reference sequence). Following extraction, RNA underwent reverse transcription to cDNA, which served as the sequencing template. The protocol was immunoSEQ multiplex PCR, while the TCRdb copy is restricted to in-frame clones and leaves out a portion. The sample holds tens of thousands of clones, approximately 60% seen once. With regard to this clone: Its cognate antigen is unknown.

The chain couples TRBV15 to TRBJ1-2; D remains ambiguous. The clonotype was recovered from a human donor with alopecia areata. Sample: CD8+ T cells sorted from blood, taken at week 0. The chain's CDR3 is CATSGVTSRSYGYTF. The CDR3 DNA reads TGTGCCACCAGCGGAGTTACCTCAAGAAGCTATGGCTACACCTTC.